A selection of T cell receptor beta chains follows, all from one sample in a study of CD8 T cells in Susac syndrome. TCRdb called the immunoSEQ multiplex PCR reads again in MiXCR, with one record for every CDR3 protein. The profile shows about 150,000 distinct CDR3 sequences, nearly 97% of them singletons. The sample consisted of CD8+ T cells from PBMCs. These receptors were obtained from a human donor with multiple sclerosis. Each CDR3 is given with its conserved first and last residue. D genes are given only for firm matches. Clone sizes are given selectively: once, few, many, or a class where the clone is expanded.

17,TRBJ1-6,TRBV20-1,-,TRBD1,TGCAGTGCTACCGGGACAGGGTATAGCTCCTATAATTCACCCCTCCACTTT,CSATGTGYSSYNSPLHF
16,TRBJ2-5,TRBV3-1,-,TRBD2,TGTGCCAGCAGCCTGGGCGGGGGGACCTACCAAGAGACCCAGTACTTC,CASSLGGGTYQETQYF
14,TRBJ1-5,TRBV6-5,-,-,TGTGCCAGCAGTCCAACGACAGTTAATCAGCCCCAGCATTTT,CASSPTTVNQPQHF
16,TRBJ2-7,TRBV18,-,-,TGTGCCAGCTCACCCGACAAGGGCAGTCAGTTCTACGAGCAGTACTTC,CASSPDKGSQFYEQYF
17,TRBJ2-1,TRBV6-1,-,TRBD2,TGTGCCAGCAGTCCCGGGACTAGCGCAACCTCCTACAATGAGCAGTTCTTC,CASSPGTSATSYNEQFF
16,TRBJ2-1,TRBV20-1,-,TRBD1,TGCAGTGCTAGACCCGGGACAGGGCCCACCTACAATGAGCAGTTCTTC,CSARPGTGPTYNEQFF
12,TRBJ1-6,TRBV11-2,-,-,TGTGCCAGCAGCTTAGGAGGGGCACCCCTCCACTTT,CASSLGGAPLHF
12,TRBJ1-5,TRBV30,-,-,TGTGCCTGGTCCGACGGGAATCAGCCCCAGCATTTT,CAWSDGNQPQHF
13,TRBJ1-4,TRBV30,-,-,TGTGCCTGGAGGGGAAGGAGGTGGGAAAAACTGTTTTTT,CAWRGRRWEKLFF
15,TRBJ2-7,TRBV5-6,once,-,TGTGCCAGCAGCTTGGGACAGAAGCTCCCTACGGAGCAGTACTTC,CASSLGQKLPTEQYF
12,TRBJ2-4,TRBV29-1,-,-,TGCAGCGTTGTGGGGAGCGAAAACATTCAGTACTTC,CSVVGSENIQYF
18,TRBJ2-6,TRBV7-2,-,TRBD1,TGTGCCAGCAGCCAGGGACAGGGGGGCCTGGCTGGGGCCAACGTCCTGACTTTC,CASSQGQGGLAGANVLTF
13,TRBJ2-7,TRBV7-9,-,-,TGTGCCAGCAGAGACAAGAGCTCCTACGAGCAGTACTTC,CASRDKSSYEQYF
14,TRBJ2-3,TRBV29-1,-,TRBD1,TGCAGCGAATCTGGGGGACAGAGCACAGATACGCAGTATTTT,CSESGGQSTDTQYF
16,TRBJ1-1,TRBV27,-,TRBD1,TGTGCCAGCAGTCTAAGACCGGGACAGGGGAACACTGAAGCTTTCTTT,CASSLRPGQGNTEAFF
16,TRBJ1-1,TRBV30,-,-,TGTGCCTGGAGTGTGGCGTGGGGTCCGGAGATGACTGAAGCTTTCTTT,CAWSVAWGPEMTEAFF
15,TRBJ2-2,TRBV7-3,-,-,TGTGCCAGCAGTCCCACTAGCCACCCGACGGGGGAGCTGTTTTTT,CASSPTSHPTGELFF
18,TRBJ2-1,TRBV7-9,-,-,TGTGCCAGCAGCTTAGCGCTCCGGACTTCGAGCTCCTACAATGAGCAGTTCTTC,CASSLALRTSSSYNEQFF
14,TRBJ2-7,TRBV20-1,-,-,TGCAGTGCTAGTAGTGGCAGGGATAGCTACGAGCAGTACTTC,CSASSGRDSYEQYF
16,TRBJ1-2,TRBV3-1,-,TRBD1,TGTGCCAGCAGCCAACTACCGGGACAGGACATCTATGGCTACACCTTC,CASSQLPGQDIYGYTF
10,TRBJ2-7,TRBV2,-,-,TGTGCCAGCAGGACCTACGAGCAGTACTTC,CASRTYEQYF
14,TRBJ2-7,TRBV18,-,-,TGTGCCAGCTCACCCCGGGACATTGAGTACGAGCAGTACTTC,CASSPRDIEYEQYF
17,TRBJ2-3,TRBV20-1,-,TRBD2,TGCAGTGCTAGAGATACCGGGACTAGCAAAATGACAGATACGCAGTATTTT,CSARDTGTSKMTDTQYF
15,TRBJ2-3,TRBV7-9,-,-,TGTGCCAGCAGCTTCATTGGGCGGAACACAGATACGCAGTATTTT,CASSFIGRNTDTQYF
16,TRBJ1-6,TRBV7-2,-,-,TGTGCCAGCAGCTTACGGTTCCAGCACTTTAATTCACCCCTCCACTTT,CASSLRFQHFNSPLHF
16,TRBJ1-2,TRBV6-5,-,-,TGTGCCAGCAGTTACTCGTTAGAGGGAGGGGACTATGGCTACACCTTC,CASSYSLEGGDYGYTF
14,TRBJ1-6,TRBV27,-,-,TGTGCCAGCAGTGTGACCGGCGGAGATTCACCCCTCCACTTT,CASSVTGGDSPLHF
15,TRBJ1-6,TRBV4-1,-,-,TGCGCCAGCAGCCAAACCGGGACAACTGATTCACCCCTCCACTTT,CASSQTGTTDSPLHF
14,TRBJ2-5,TRBV20-1,-,-,TGCAGTGCTAGCCACCCGGACAGCCAAGAGACCCAGTACTTC,CSASHPDSQETQYF
16,TRBJ1-5,TRBV4-1,-,-,TGCGCCAGCAGCCAAGATGTGAGTAGTCAGGGTCAGCCCCAGCATTTT,CASSQDVSSQGQPQHF
14,TRBJ1-1,TRBV30,-,-,TGTGCCTGGAGTAAGGGTTACGGGATGGTTGAAGCTTTCTTT,CAWSKGYGMVEAFF
14,TRBJ2-1,TRBV27,once,TRBD2,TGTGCCAGCAGGCTAGCGGGGGGGCCTAATGAGCAGTTCTTC,CASRLAGGPNEQFF
14,TRBJ2-1,TRBV20-1,-,TRBD2,TGCAGTGCAGCGGGGGGCCTCCTCGGCAATGAGCAGTTCTTC,CSAAGGLLGNEQFF
16,TRBJ2-2,TRBV11-2,-,TRBD1,TGTGCCAGCAGCTACTCGCGGACAGGCGGCACCGGGGAGCTGTTTTTT,CASSYSRTGGTGELFF
15,TRBJ2-5,TRBV13,-,TRBD1,TGTGCCAGCAGCCCAGGACAGGGGAGGCAAGAGACCCAGTACTTC,CASSPGQGRQETQYF
17,TRBJ2-3,TRBV27,-,-,TGTGCCAGCAGTCCCTACTCGCGCGGGCGCTTCGGAGATACGCAGTATTTT,CASSPYSRGRFGDTQYF
19,TRBJ2-3,TRBV7-9,-,TRBD2,TGTGCCAGCAGCTTAAGAGGAGCAGCGGGGATGGTAGGCACAGATACGCAGTATTTT,CASSLRGAAGMVGTDTQYF
15,TRBJ2-1,TRBV18,-,TRBD2,TGTGCCAGCTCACCTATAGCGGGGGGCGACAATGAGCAGTTCTTC,CASSPIAGGDNEQFF
13,TRBJ2-4,TRBV27,-,-,TGTGCCAGCAGTCCGGGGATTGGATATCCCCCGTACTTC,CASSPGIGYPPYF
15,TRBJ1-6,TRBV5-1,-,-,TGCGCCAGCAGCTGGGGACTCGCAGCAAATTCACCCCTCCACTTT,CASSWGLAANSPLHF
14,TRBJ2-2,TRBV25-1,-,-,TGTGCCAGCAGTCCGACACCGTCGACCGGGGAGCTGTTTTTT,CASSPTPSTGELFF
15,TRBJ2-1,TRBV9,-,TRBD2,TGTGCCAGCAGCGTAGAACTAGCGGTCTACAATGAGCAGTTCTTC,CASSVELAVYNEQFF
13,TRBJ2-1,TRBV6-6,-,-,TGTGCCAGCAGTTACTCGAAATACAATGAGCAGTTCTTC,CASSYSKYNEQFF
19,TRBJ2-3,TRBV7-8,-,TRBD2,TGTGCCAGCAGCTTAGGGGGGAGCGGGGGCCAAGCTAGCACAGATACGCAGTATTTT,CASSLGGSGGQASTDTQYF
14,TRBJ2-5,TRBV15,-,-,TGTGCCACCAGCAGTCACAGAGAAGAGGAGACCCAGTACTTC,CATSSHREEETQYF
12,TRBJ2-7,TRBV5-6,-,-,TGTGCCAGCAGTCGGATCACGAGGGAGCAGTACTTC,CASSRITREQYF
14,TRBJ2-3,TRBV20-1,-,-,TGCAGTGCTAGAGATGGAACTCGCACAGATACGCAGTATTTT,CSARDGTRTDTQYF
15,TRBJ2-1,TRBV7-9,-,TRBD1,TGTGCCAGCAGCACAGACAGGGGTCACTACAATGAGCAGTTCTTC,CASSTDRGHYNEQFF
16,TRBJ1-5,TRBV2,-,TRBD1,TGTGCCAGCAGCGAACGGGACAGGGGTGGCAATCAGCCCCAGCATTTT,CASSERDRGGNQPQHF
15,TRBJ1-2,TRBV3-1,-,-,TGTGCCAGCAGCCAAGATAGCGAGGGCTACTATGGCTACACCTTC,CASSQDSEGYYGYTF
14,TRBJ2-1,TRBV29-1,-,TRBD2,TGCAGCGTTCCGGGACTAGCGGTGGGGAATGAGCAGTTCTTC,CSVPGLAVGNEQFF
15,TRBJ2-5,TRBV7-8,-,TRBD1,TGTGCCAGCAGTTTGTCCCGGGACAGGAAGAAGACCCAGTACTTC,CASSLSRDRKKTQYF
15,TRBJ2-4,TRBV15,-,-,TGTGCCACCAGCAGGGACGAACTAGCCAAAAACATTCAGTACTTC,CATSRDELAKNIQYF
16,TRBJ1-1,TRBV6-1,-,-,TGTGCCAGCAGTCAACAAAGGGGGATGGGAAACACTGAAGCTTTCTTT,CASSQQRGMGNTEAFF
13,TRBJ1-5,TRBV7-9,-,-,TGTGCCAGCAGCCCTAGCCCTTATCAGCCCCAGCATTTT,CASSPSPYQPQHF
15,TRBJ1-5,TRBV9,-,-,TGTGCCAGCAGCTCTGCCGGAGGGGGCAATCAGCCCCAGCATTTT,CASSSAGGGNQPQHF
15,TRBJ1-1,TRBV11-2,-,TRBD1,TGTGCCAGCAGCTTAGCGGGACAGTTGAACACTGAAGCTTTCTTT,CASSLAGQLNTEAFF
14,TRBJ2-2,TRBV5-1,-,TRBD2,TGCGCCAGCAGCTTGAGCGGGGGTACAGGGGAGCTGTTTTTT,CASSLSGGTGELFF
13,TRBJ2-1,TRBV9,-,-,TGTGCCAGCAGCGTATGGGGCTCCAATGAGCAGTTCTTC,CASSVWGSNEQFF